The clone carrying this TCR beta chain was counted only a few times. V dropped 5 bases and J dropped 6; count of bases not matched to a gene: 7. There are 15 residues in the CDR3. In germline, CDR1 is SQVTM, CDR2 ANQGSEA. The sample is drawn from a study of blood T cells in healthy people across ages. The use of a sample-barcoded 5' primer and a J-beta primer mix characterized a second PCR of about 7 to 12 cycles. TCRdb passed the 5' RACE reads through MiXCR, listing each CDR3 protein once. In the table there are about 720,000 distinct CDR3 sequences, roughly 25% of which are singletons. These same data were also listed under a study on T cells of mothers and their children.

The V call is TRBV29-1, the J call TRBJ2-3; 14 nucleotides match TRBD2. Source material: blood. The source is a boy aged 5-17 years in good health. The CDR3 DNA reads TGCAGCGTTTCCGGGACTAGCGGGAGAACTGATACGCAGTATTTT. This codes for CSVSGTSGRTDTQYF.